This note documents a single TCR beta chain sequence. The sample originates from a study of T cells in Graves' hyperthyroidism and ophthalmopathy. There were TCR beta CDR3 regions amplified from RNA transcripts. HTBI primers were the set used in a first-round RT-PCR of the TCR CDR3. TCRdb itself ran the multiplex PCR reads through MiXCR, one entry per CDR3 protein. This sample has hundreds of thousands of distinct CDR3 sequences, with under 45% found just once. Germline-derived CDR1 and CDR2 are SGHTA and FQGNSA. This CDR3 has 14 residues. The V gene is TRBV7-2, the J gene TRBJ2-5, with 7 bases lining up with TRBD2. The J call may not be correct, given that the DNA end is closer to TRBJ2-1. The receptor was isolated from a woman in her 40s with Graves' hyperthyroidism. Source material: blood. The CDR3: CASSLDFGGNEQFF. The CDR3 bases are TGTGCCAGCAGCTTAGACTTCGGGGGGAATGAGCAGTTCTTC.